This TCR beta chain was profiled in a study of T cell responses to AZD1222 COVID-19 vaccine. Study-wide results and limits: Spike-specific TCR breadth and depth both grew after two AZD1222 doses.

Data came from immunoSEQ multiplex PCR; TCRdb stores just in-frame clones and leaves some out. The sample consists of about 150,000 clones, approximately 88% of them appearing once. The CDR3 has 15 residues. The V gene's germline CDR1 is MNHEY and CDR2 SVGAGI. V was pared by 0 bases and J by 6 bases, with 13 bases between. A note on this clone: The antigen is unknown.

This clonotype was sampled from an adult in good health. The source was peripheral blood, collected on day 0 of AZD1222 vaccination. The chain is built from TRBV6-5 and TRBJ2-3, with D hard to call. The CDR3 DNA reads TGTGCCAGCAGTTACTCGAGGCCCGGGCGGGATACGCAGTATTTT. This translates into CASSYSRPGRDTQYF.